Detailed here is one T cell receptor (beta chain). Its antigen is still unknown. The draw for each donor consisted of a single 2.5 ml blood sample. The CDR3 contains 14 residues. Germline loops: CDR1 SEHNR, CDR2 FQNEAQ (reference sequence). The data originate from a study of monozygotic twins with inflammatory bowel disease. Whole-study findings and limits: Using the inverse Simpson index, IBD patients had lower TCRbeta diversity than healthy co-twins. Among twins, concordant and discordant pairs did not differ in repertoire similarity, possibly from limited power.

TCRdb reprocessed the 5' RACE reads, with one entry per CDR3 protein and no DNA. Its table records around 140,000 distinct CDR3 sequences. Sequences were obtained from blood. This chain uses TRBV7-9 with TRBJ2-7. The sequence came from a human donor with ulcerative colitis or Crohn's disease, or a healthy co-twin of an affected twin (not recorded which). The CDR3 protein is CASNTEAVAYEQYF.